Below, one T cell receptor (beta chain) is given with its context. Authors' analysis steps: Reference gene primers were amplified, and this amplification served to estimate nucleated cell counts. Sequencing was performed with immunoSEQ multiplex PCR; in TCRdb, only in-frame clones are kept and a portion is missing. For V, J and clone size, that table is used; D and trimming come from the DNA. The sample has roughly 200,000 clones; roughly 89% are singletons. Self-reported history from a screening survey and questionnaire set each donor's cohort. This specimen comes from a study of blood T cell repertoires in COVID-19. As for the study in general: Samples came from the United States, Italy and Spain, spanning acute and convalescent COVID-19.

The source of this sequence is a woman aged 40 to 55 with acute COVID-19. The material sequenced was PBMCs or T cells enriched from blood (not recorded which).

CDR3 coding DNA: TGTGCCAGCAGTTTTCAGGGAGGACGGACTGAAGCTTTCTTT. This translates into CASSFQGGRTEAFF. The rearrangement links TRBV28 to TRBJ1-1, with D possibly being TRBD1 (5 bases). Germline loops: CDR1 MDHEN, CDR2 SYDVKM. The ends were cut back, 3 bases at V and 5 bases at J, with 13 bases in the middle. CDR3 length: 14 amino acids.